These T cell receptor beta chains were read from a single sample in a study of early T cells in non-severe SARS-CoV-2 infection. One entry per CDR3 protein results from TCRdb running MiXCR on the 5' RACE reads. This table holds approximately 65,000 distinct CDR3 sequences, less than 15% found once. Sequencing was carried out using whole blood. These receptors were obtained from an adult who was a healthcare worker with PCR-confirmed SARS-CoV-2 infection or an uninfected control (not recorded which). Both conserved end residues are part of each CDR3. D genes are given only for firm matches. Clone size appears in some rows only: once, few, many, or a class for an expanded clone.

D gene: NA; V gene: TRBV4-1; J gene: TRBJ1-3; clone size: few; CDR3 DNA: TGCGCCAGCAGCCAAGAATCAGAGGGCTCTGGAAACACCATATATTTT; CDR3 protein: CASSQESEGSGNTIYF
D gene: NA; V gene: TRBV29-1; J gene: TRBJ2-1; clone size: few; CDR3 DNA: TGCAGCGTTGAGGGCGGGCGGTTC; CDR3 protein: CSVEGGRF
D gene: NA; V gene: TRBV7-2; J gene: TRBJ2-1; clone size: few; CDR3 DNA: TGTGCCAGCAGCTTTGGGGGATTAGGGAATGAGCAGTTCTTC; CDR3 protein: CASSFGGLGNEQFF
D gene: TRBD1; V gene: TRBV10-3; J gene: TRBJ2-6; clone size: many; CDR3 DNA: TGTGCCATCACTCCGGGACAGGCCTTATCTGGGGCCAACGTCCTGACTTTC; CDR3 protein: CAITPGQALSGANVLTF
D gene: NA; V gene: TRBV10-3; J gene: TRBJ2-7; clone size: NA; CDR3 DNA: TGTGCCATCAGTGACAACCTATACGAGCAGTACTTC; CDR3 protein: CAISDNLYEQYF
D gene: NA; V gene: TRBV12-3/TRBV12-4; J gene: TRBJ1-5; clone size: many; CDR3 DNA: TGTGCCAGCAGTTTGGGTGCGGGTCAGCCCCAGCATTTT; CDR3 protein: CASSLGAGQPQHF
D gene: NA; V gene: TRBV6-1; J gene: TRBJ1-3; clone size: few; CDR3 DNA: TGTGCCAGCCGCGGAGTCTCTGGAAACACCATATATTTT; CDR3 protein: CASRGVSGNTIYF
D gene: NA; V gene: TRBV11-2; J gene: TRBJ1-5; clone size: many; CDR3 DNA: TGTGCCAGCAGTTCGCAAGGCAATCAGCCCCAGCATTTT; CDR3 protein: CASSSQGNQPQHF
D gene: TRBD2; V gene: TRBV30; J gene: TRBJ2-7; clone size: few; CDR3 DNA: TGTGCCTGGACACGCACTAGCGGGGGCTACGAGCAGTACTTC; CDR3 protein: CAWTRTSGGYEQYF
D gene: TRBD1; V gene: TRBV18; J gene: TRBJ1-1; clone size: many; CDR3 DNA: TGTGCCAGCTCACCAATAGACAGGGTGAACACTGAAGCTTTCTTT; CDR3 protein: CASSPIDRVNTEAFF
D gene: NA; V gene: TRBV6-2/TRBV6-3; J gene: TRBJ2-1; clone size: few; CDR3 DNA: TGTGCCAGCAGCCGAAGACAGAACAATGAGCAGTTCTTC; CDR3 protein: CASSRRQNNEQFF
D gene: NA; V gene: TRBV6-6; J gene: TRBJ1-6; clone size: NA; CDR3 DNA: TGTGCCAGCAGAGTGCCGACAGCCCTTAATTCACCCCTCCACTTT; CDR3 protein: CASRVPTALNSPLHF
D gene: NA; V gene: TRBV18; J gene: TRBJ2-3; clone size: once; CDR3 DNA: TGTGCCAGCCGACGGGCCAGCACAGATACGCAGTATTTT; CDR3 protein: CASRRASTDTQYF
D gene: TRBD2; V gene: TRBV4-2; J gene: TRBJ2-1; clone size: many; CDR3 DNA: TGTGCCAGCAGCCAAGCTAGCGGGTCATACAATGAGCAGTTCTTC; CDR3 protein: CASSQASGSYNEQFF
D gene: NA; V gene: TRBV6-1; J gene: TRBJ2-2; clone size: few; CDR3 DNA: TGTGTCAGCAGTGAAGCCGAGACAGCGACATGGAACACCGGGGAGCTGTTTTTT; CDR3 protein: CVSSEAETATWNTGELFF